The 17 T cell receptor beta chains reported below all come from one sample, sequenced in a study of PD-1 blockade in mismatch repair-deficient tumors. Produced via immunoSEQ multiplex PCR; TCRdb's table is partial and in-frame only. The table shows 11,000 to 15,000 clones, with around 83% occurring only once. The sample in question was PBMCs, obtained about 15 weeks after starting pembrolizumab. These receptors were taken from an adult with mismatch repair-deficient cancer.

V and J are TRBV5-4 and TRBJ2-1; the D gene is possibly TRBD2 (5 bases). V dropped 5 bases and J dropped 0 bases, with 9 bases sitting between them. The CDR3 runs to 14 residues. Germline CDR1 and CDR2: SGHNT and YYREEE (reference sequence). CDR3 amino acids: CASRAASSYNEQFF. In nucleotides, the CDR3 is TGTGCCAGCAGAGCGGCTAGCTCCTACAATGAGCAGTTCTTC.

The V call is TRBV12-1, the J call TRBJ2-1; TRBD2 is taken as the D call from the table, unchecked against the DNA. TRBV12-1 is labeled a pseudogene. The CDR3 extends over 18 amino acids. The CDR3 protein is CASSHPAGLAGERNEQFF. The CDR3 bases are TGTGCCAGCAGCCACCCCGCGGGACTAGCGGGAGAACGAAATGAGCAGTTCTTC.

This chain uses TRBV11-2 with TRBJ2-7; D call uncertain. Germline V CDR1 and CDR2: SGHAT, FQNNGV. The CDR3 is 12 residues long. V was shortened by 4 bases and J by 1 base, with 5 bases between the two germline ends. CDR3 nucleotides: TGTGCCAGCAGCTACTATTCCTACGAGCAGTACTTC. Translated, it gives CASSYYSYEQYF.

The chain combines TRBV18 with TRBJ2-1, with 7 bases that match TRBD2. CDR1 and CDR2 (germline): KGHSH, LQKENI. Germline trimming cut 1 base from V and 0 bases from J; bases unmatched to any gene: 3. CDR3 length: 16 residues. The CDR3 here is CASSPLGGSSYNEQFF. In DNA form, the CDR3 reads TGTGCCAGCTCACCACTGGGAGGGAGCTCCTACAATGAGCAGTTCTTC.

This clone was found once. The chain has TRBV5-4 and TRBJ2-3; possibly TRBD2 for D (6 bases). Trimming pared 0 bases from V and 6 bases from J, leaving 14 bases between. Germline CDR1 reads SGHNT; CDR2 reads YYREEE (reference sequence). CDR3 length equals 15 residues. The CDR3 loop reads CASSLGPGVADTQYF. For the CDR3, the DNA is TGTGCCAGCAGCTTGGGACCGGGAGTTGCTGATACGCAGTATTTT.

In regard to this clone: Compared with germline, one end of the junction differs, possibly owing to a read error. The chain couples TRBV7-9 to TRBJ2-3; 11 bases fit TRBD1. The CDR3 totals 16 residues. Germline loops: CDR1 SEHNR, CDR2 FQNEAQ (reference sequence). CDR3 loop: CVSRPRTGGVTDTQYF. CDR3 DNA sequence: TGTGTCAGCAGACCGAGGACAGGGGGCGTCACAGATACGCAGTATTTT.

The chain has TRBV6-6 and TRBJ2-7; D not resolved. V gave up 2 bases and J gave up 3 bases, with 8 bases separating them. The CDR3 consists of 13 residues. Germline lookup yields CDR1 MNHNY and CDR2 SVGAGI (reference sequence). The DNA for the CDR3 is TGTGCCAGCAGTTACCGTCAGAACTACGAGCAGTACTTC. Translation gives CASSYRQNYEQYF.

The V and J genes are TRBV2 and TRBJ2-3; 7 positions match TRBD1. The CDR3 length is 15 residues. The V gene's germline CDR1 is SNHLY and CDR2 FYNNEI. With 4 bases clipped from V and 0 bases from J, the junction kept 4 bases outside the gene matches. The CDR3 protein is CASSGTGGSTDTQYF. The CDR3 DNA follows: TGTGCCAGCAGTGGGACAGGTGGGAGCACAGATACGCAGTATTTT.

Here the CDR3 reads CASSGGMGNYEQYF. Written as DNA, the CDR3 is TGTGCCAGCAGTGGCGGGATGGGGAACTACGAGCAGTACTTC. The chain links TRBV14 to TRBJ2-7, with D perhaps matching TRBD2 (6 bases). The CDR3 length is 14 residues. Trimming took 6 bases from V and 3 from J, leaving 15 bases between them. Germline-derived CDR1 and CDR2 are SGHDN and FVKESK.

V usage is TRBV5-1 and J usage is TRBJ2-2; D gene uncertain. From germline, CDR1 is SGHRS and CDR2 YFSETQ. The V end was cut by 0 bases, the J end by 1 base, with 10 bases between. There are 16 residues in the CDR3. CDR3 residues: CASSLEPGRNTGELFF. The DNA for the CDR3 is TGCGCCAGCAGCTTGGAACCTGGGCGGAACACCGGGGAGCTGTTTTTT.

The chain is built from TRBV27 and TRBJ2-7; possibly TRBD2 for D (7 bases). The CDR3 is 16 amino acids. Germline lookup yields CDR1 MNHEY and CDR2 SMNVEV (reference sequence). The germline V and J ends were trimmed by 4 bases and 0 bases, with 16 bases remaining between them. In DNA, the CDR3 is TGTGCCAGCAGTTCGCCTAGAGGGGGGGGCTCCTACGAGCAGTACTTC. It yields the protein CASSSPRGGGSYEQYF.

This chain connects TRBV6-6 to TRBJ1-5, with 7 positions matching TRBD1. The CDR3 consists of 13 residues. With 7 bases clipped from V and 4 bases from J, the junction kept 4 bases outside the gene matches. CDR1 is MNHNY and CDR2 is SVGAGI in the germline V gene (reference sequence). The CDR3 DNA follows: TGTGCCAGCAATGGACAGGTTAATCAGCCCCAGCATTTT. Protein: CASNGQVNQPQHF.

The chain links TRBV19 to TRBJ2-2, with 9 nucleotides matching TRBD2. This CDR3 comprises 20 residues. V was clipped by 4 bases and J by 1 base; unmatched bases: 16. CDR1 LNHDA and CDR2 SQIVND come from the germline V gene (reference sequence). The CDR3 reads CASSTGRAGLAGRNTGELFF. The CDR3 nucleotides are TGTGCCAGTAGTACAGGGAGGGCGGGACTAGCTGGGAGGAACACCGGGGAGCTGTTTTTT.

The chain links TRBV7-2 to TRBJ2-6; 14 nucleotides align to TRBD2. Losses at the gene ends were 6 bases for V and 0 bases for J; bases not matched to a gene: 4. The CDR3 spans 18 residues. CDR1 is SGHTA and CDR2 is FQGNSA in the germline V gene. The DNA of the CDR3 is TGTGCCAGCAGGACCGGACTAGCGGGGGGCTCTGGGGCCAACGTCCTGACTTTC. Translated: CASRTGLAGGSGANVLTF.

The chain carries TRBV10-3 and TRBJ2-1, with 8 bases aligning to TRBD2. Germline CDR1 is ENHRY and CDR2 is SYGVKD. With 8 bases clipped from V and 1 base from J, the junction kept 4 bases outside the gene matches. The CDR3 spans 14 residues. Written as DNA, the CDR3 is TGTGCCATCCGGGAGGGGGGGTCCTACAATGAGCAGTTCTTC. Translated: CAIREGGSYNEQFF.

The CDR3, as DNA: TGCAGCGTTGAAGACTGGAGGGGGCTGGAGACCCAGTACTTC. Its protein product is CSVEDWRGLETQYF. The chain carries TRBV29-1 and TRBJ2-5, with D tentatively TRBD1 (7 bases). The CDR3 covers 14 residues. Germline CDR1 and CDR2: SQVTM and ANQGSEA. The germline V and J ends were trimmed by 0 bases and 5 bases, with 13 bases remaining between them.

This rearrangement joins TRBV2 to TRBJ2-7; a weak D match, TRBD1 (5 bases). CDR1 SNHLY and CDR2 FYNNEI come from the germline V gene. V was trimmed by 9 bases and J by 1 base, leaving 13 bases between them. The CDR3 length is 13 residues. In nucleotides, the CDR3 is TGTGCCAGTGAAGGAACAGGATCCTACGAGCAGTACTTC. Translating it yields CASEGTGSYEQYF.